This TCR beta chain was retrieved from a study of T cells expressing NK-cell markers. On this clonotype itself: Its specificity is not known.

TCRdb re-called the 5' RACE reads; one entry per CDR3 protein, DNA not given. The sample has about 460,000 distinct CDR3 sequences. Germline CDR1 and CDR2: DFQATT and SNEGSKA (reference sequence). This CDR3 is built from 13 residues. General study findings and limits: A range of about 1.0-8% of CD8+ T cells consisted of dominant NKG2C+ clonotypes in a handful of donors.

This sequence originates from a woman aged 45-59 years in good health. This chain links TRBV20-1 with TRBJ2-3. The material sequenced was blood T cells: a sorted CD56 or NKG2C T cell subset, CD4+ or CD8+ T cells, or bulk PBMC T cells (not recorded which). The CDR3 region is CSASRTVADTQYF.